This TCR beta chain is drawn from a study of blood T cell repertoires in COVID-19. Turning to the study itself: Samples representing acute and convalescent COVID-19 were sourced from the United States, Italy and Spain. Nucleic acid was either cDNA or gDNA, and it came from T cells, B-cell-depleted T cells, or PBMCs.

Some clones are missing from TCRdb's copy, which holds only in-frame ones; the method was immunoSEQ multiplex PCR. This sample has over 350,000 clones; nearly 90% occur once, and the top ten carry under 2.5%. CDR1 is SGHTA, CDR2 FQGNSA, per germline. This CDR3 has 15 amino acids. V was clipped by 5 bases and J by 6 bases; unmatched bases: 6. The chain uses TRBV7-2 and TRBJ2-7, with 14 bases lining up with TRBD2. Sequences were obtained from PBMCs or T cells enriched from blood (not recorded which). The source is a woman aged 18-29 years with acute COVID-19. The CDR3 loop reads CASSLGLAGAVEQYF. CDR3 DNA: TGTGCCAGCAGCCTGGGACTAGCGGGAGCAGTCGAGCAGTACTTC.